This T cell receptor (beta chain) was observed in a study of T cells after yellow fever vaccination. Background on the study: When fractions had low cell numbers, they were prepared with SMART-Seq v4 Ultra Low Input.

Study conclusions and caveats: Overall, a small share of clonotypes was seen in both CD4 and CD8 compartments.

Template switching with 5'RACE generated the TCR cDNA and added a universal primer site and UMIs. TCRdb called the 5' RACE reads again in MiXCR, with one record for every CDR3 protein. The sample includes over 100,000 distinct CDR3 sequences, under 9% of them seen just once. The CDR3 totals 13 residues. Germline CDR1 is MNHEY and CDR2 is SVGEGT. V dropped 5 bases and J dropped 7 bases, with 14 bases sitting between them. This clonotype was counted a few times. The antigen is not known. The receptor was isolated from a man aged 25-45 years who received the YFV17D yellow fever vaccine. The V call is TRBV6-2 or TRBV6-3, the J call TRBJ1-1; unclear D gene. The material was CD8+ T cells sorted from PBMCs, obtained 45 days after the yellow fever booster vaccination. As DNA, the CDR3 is TGTGCCAGCAGTCCCACTCTCCACGGTGAAGCTTTCTTT. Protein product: CASSPTLHGEAFF.